Listed below are T cell receptor beta chains from one sample, sequenced in a study of T cells expressing NK-cell markers. TCRdb reprocessed the 5' RACE reads and reports one entry per CDR3 protein, with no DNA. The ten most abundant clones cover around 10% of a sample with fewer than 400,000 distinct CDR3 sequences. The sample comprised blood T cells: a sorted CD56 or NKG2C T cell subset, CD4+ or CD8+ T cells, or bulk PBMC T cells (not recorded which). The receptors derive from a woman aged 45-59 years in good health. CDR3s include the opening cysteine and the closing phenylalanine or tryptophan.

v_gene	j_gene	CDR3aa
TRBV14	TRBJ1-3	CASSSRTHLISGNTIYF
TRBV7-2	TRBJ2-3	CASSVPGTDTQYF
TRBV10-3	TRBJ1-2	CAISETRTPSYGYTF
TRBV24-1	TRBJ2-3	CATSDRTSGRLIDTQYF
TRBV4-1	TRBJ2-7	CASSPPLTGRSLEQYF
TRBV5-1	TRBJ2-3	CASSGTRSTDTQYF
TRBV11-3	TRBJ2-7	CASSRRTYEQYF
TRBV11-3	TRBJ2-1	CASSLTLDSTPYNEQFF
TRBV5-1	TRBJ1-1	CASSFPSSGNTEAFF
TRBV5-1	TRBJ2-5	CASSPKTGSETQYF
TRBV29-1	TRBJ1-1	CSVAPTGKITEAFF
TRBV19	TRBJ2-1	CASSIDPGTGGFDEQFF
TRBV10-3	TRBJ2-1	CAISTSGSMGNEQFF
TRBV18	TRBJ2-7	CASSDSGKSYEQYF
TRBV12-3/TRBV12-4	TRBJ1-2	CASSPRGARGYTF
TRBV2	TRBJ2-3	CASSEYTSGSTDTQYF
TRBV20-1	TRBJ2-4	CSAPHGGAKNIQYF
TRBV11-2	TRBJ2-1	CASSRGRYEQFF
TRBV13	TRBJ2-5	CASSSRTSGEETQYF
TRBV25-1	TRBJ2-1	CASSDASGSSYNEQFF
TRBV20-1	TRBJ2-3	CSARDGVYTQYF
TRBV7-9	TRBJ2-2	CASSLEWFGSRTGELFF
TRBV5-1	TRBJ2-2	CASSHGLAGVTGELFF
TRBV6-1	TRBJ1-2	CASTGGTGLGYTF
TRBV10-2	TRBJ2-2	CASDTSGRGGELFF
TRBV5-1	TRBJ1-1	CASSYERVTEAFF
TRBV29-1	TRBJ1-2	CSVVKGNYGYTF
TRBV25-1	TRBJ1-1	CASSDPLTGRGTEAFF
TRBV3-1	TRBJ1-4	CASGGDRRNEKLFF
TRBV12-3/TRBV12-4	TRBJ1-1	CASTKIGGPPEAFF
TRBV5-1	TRBJ2-1	CASSSPTGGEQFF
TRBV29-1	TRBJ2-7	CSVRGQRASYEQYF
TRBV18	TRBJ2-7	CASSSRRDGRYEQYF
TRBV5-1	TRBJ2-5	CASSKHLGSQETQYF
TRBV19	TRBJ2-5	CASAAGWQETQYF
TRBV28	TRBJ2-1	CASIRGHEQFF
TRBV10-3	TRBJ1-1	CAISESYSRANTEAFF
TRBV20-1	TRBJ2-3	CSARDVMPDTQYF
TRBV5-5	TRBJ1-5	CASSPTKFNQPQHF
TRBV4-1	TRBJ2-3	CASSPHVGGSWSDTQYF
TRBV12-3/TRBV12-4	TRBJ2-5	CASSPTEKETQYF
TRBV12-3/TRBV12-4	TRBJ2-2	CASRRSGGRSGELFF
TRBV6-1	TRBJ2-3	CASRHGTVAQYF
TRBV2	TRBJ2-7	CASSDTLYEQYF
TRBV3-1	TRBJ2-7	CASSPDTVGSYEQYF
TRBV10-2	TRBJ2-1	CASSGGSGRAYNEQFF
TRBV5-1	TRBJ1-1	CASRVRALEGAFF
TRBV5-1	TRBJ2-2	CASSPRLDTGELFF
TRBV14	TRBJ2-7	CASSQEGQGSYEQYF
TRBV5-6	TRBJ1-3	CASSLVDRRLSGNTIYF
TRBV27	TRBJ2-5	CASRQWGQGEETQYF
TRBV25-1	TRBJ1-1	CASSTEASEAFF
TRBV2	TRBJ1-2	CASSFKQGFGYTF